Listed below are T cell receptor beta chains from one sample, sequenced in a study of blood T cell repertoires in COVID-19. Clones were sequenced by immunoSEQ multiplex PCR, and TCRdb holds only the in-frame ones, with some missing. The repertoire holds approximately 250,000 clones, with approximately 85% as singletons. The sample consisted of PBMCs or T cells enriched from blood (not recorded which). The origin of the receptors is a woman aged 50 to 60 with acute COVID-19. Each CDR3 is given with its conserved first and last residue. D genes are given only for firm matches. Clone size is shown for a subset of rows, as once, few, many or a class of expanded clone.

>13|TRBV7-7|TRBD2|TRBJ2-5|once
CASSLSGGETQYF
TGTGCCAGCAGCTTAAGCGGGGGAGAGACCCAGTACTTC
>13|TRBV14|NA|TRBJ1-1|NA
CASSQVASQEAFF
TGTGCCAGCAGCCAAGTAGCTAGTCAGGAAGCTTTCTTT
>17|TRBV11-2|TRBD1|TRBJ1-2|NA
CASSLTGALVVANGYTF
TGTGCCAGCAGCCTTACAGGGGCACTTGTGGTCGCGAATGGCTACACCTTC
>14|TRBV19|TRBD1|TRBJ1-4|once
CASSSQGDWEKLFF
TGTGCCAGTAGTTCGCAGGGGGATTGGGAAAAACTGTTTTTT
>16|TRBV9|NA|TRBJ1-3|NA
CASSVDPRVSGNTIYF
TGTGCCAGCAGCGTAGATCCCAGGGTGTCTGGAAACACCATATATTTT
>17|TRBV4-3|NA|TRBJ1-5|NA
CASSQHHGGGADQPQHF
TGCGCCAGCAGCCAGCACCACGGAGGAGGGGCTGATCAGCCCCAGCATTTT
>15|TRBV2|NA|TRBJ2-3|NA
CASTAIRGRTDTQYF
TGTGCCAGCACAGCCATCAGGGGACGGACAGATACGCAGTATTTT
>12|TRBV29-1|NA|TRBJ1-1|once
CSVDQVNTEAFF
TGCAGCGTTGATCAGGTGAACACTGAAGCTTTCTTT
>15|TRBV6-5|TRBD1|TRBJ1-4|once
CASRVGQGSNEKLFF
TGTGCCAGCAGGGTCGGACAGGGATCTAATGAAAAACTGTTTTTT
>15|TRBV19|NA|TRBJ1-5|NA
CASSIDSAGNQPQHF
TGTGCCAGTAGTATAGATTCAGCGGGGAATCAGCCCCAGCATTTT
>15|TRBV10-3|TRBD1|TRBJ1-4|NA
CAISEPTGQGEKLFF
TGTGCCATCAGTGAGCCCACGGGACAGGGGGAGAAACTGTTTTTT
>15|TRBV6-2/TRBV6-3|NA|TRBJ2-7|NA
CASSDSLRSSYEQYF
TGTGCCAGCAGTGACTCTTTACGGAGCTCCTACGAGCAGTACTTC
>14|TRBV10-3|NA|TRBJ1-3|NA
CASEQGLSGNTIYF
TGTGCCTCAGAGCAGGGACTCTCTGGAAACACCATATATTTT
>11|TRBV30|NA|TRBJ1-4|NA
CAWSESEKLFF
TGTGCCTGGAGTGAGAGTGAAAAACTGTTTTTT
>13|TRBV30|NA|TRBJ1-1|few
CAWVITADTEAFF
TGTGCCTGGGTGATTACAGCTGACACTGAAGCTTTCTTT
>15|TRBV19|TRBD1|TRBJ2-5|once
CASSSGGTGTATQYF
TGTGCCAGTAGCTCGGGTGGGACAGGGACGGCGACCCAGTACTTC
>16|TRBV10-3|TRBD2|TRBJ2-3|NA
CAINSGGLPGTDTQYF
TGTGCCATCAACAGCGGGGGCTTGCCTGGCACAGATACGCAGTATTTT
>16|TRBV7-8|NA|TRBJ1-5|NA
CASSLTEGRSNQPQHF
TGTGCCAGCAGCTTAACGGAGGGTAGGAGCAATCAGCCCCAGCATTTT
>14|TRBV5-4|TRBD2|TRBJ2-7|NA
CASSFPGGSYEQYF
TGTGCCAGCAGCTTCCCGGGGGGCTCCTACGAGCAGTACTTC
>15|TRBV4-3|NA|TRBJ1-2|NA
CASSHRLLTDYGYTF
TGCGCCAGCAGCCATCGCCTGTTGACAGACTATGGCTACACCTTC
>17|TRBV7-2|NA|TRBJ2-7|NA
CASSLEGSLTATYEQYF
TGTGCCAGCAGCTTAGAGGGTTCCTTGACAGCTACCTACGAGCAGTACTTC
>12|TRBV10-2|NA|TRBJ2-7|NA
CASKDGTYEQYF
TGCGCCAGCAAAGACGGGACCTACGAGCAGTACTTC
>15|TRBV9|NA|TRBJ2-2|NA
CASSADGSNTGELFF
TGTGCCAGCAGCGCGGACGGGAGTAACACCGGGGAGCTGTTTTTT
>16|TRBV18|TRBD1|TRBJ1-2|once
CASSPGADRVDYGYTF
TGTGCCAGCTCACCGGGTGCGGACAGGGTTGACTATGGCTACACCTTC
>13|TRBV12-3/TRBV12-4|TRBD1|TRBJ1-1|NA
CASSPITGAEAFF
TGTGCCAGCAGTCCGATCACAGGGGCTGAAGCTTTCTTT
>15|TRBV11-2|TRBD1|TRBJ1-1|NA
CASSLEFGTGAEAFF
TGTGCCAGCAGCTTAGAATTTGGGACAGGGGCTGAAGCTTTCTTT
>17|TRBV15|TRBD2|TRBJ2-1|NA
CATSRDGGAGGPNEQFF
TGTGCCACCAGCAGAGATGGGGGAGCGGGGGGGCCCAATGAGCAGTTCTTC
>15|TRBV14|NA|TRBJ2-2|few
CASNQGFANTGELFF
TGTGCCAGCAATCAGGGGTTCGCGAACACCGGGGAGCTGTTTTTT
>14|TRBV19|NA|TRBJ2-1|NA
CASSILPGRGEQFF
TGTGCCAGTAGTATTCTCCCTGGTCGAGGTGAGCAGTTCTTC
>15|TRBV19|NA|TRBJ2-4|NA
CASSIAGAAKNIQYF
TGTGCCAGTAGTATCGCAGGCGCAGCCAAAAACATTCAGTACTTC
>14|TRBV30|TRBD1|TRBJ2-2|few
CACQDRGLTGELFF
TGTGCCTGCCAGGACAGGGGGCTAACCGGGGAGCTGTTTTTT
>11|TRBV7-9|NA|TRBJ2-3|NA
CASYRGGTQYF
TGTGCCAGCTACCGAGGGGGTACGCAGTATTTT
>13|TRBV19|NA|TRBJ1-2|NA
CASSILGLYGYTF
TGTGCCAGTAGTATACTGGGACTCTATGGCTACACCTTC
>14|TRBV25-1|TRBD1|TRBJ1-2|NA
CASSEAGGEYGYTF
TGTGCCAGCAGTGAGGCAGGGGGCGAGTATGGCTACACCTTC
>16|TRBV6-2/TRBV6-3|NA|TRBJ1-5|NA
CASSYGPGSGNQPQHF
TGTGCCAGCAGTTACGGTCCAGGGTCTGGCAATCAGCCCCAGCATTTT
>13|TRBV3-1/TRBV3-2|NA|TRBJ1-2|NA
CASSPLTGEGYTF
TGTGCCAGCAGCCCCCTGACGGGAGAAGGCTACACCTTC
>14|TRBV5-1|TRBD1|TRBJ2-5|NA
CASSSGQGRETQYF
TGCGCCAGCAGCTCGGGACAGGGAAGGGAGACCCAGTACTTC
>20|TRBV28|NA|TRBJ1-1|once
CASSLYMDGGPRGAATEAFF
TGTGCCAGCAGTTTATATATGGATGGAGGTCCCCGAGGAGCCGCCACTGAAGCTTTCTTT